The entry below gives a single T cell receptor beta chain sequence along with its context. This sample stems from a study of blood T cell repertoires in COVID-19. On the study more broadly: Sample material is recorded as cDNA or gDNA derived from T cells, B-cell-depleted T cells, or PBMCs.

Germline V CDR1 and CDR2: LNHDA, SQIVND (reference sequence). Trimming took 5 bases from V and 2 from J; bases not matched to a gene: 11. This CDR3 region has 16 residues. The authors' processing: Amplification with reference gene primers provided the estimates of nucleated cell counts. The method was immunoSEQ multiplex PCR; TCRdb's version includes in-frame clones alone and lacks a portion of them. V and J calls and clone size are given by that table; D and trimming were obtained from the DNA. This table has fewer than 200,000 clones, around four fifths appearing once. The J gene is TRBJ2-7, the V gene TRBV19; 8 bases fit TRBD1. The sample comprised PBMCs or T cells enriched from blood (not recorded which). This sequence was found in a woman aged 50 to 60 in a cohort exposed to, infected with or recovered from COVID-19 (not recorded which). The CDR3 region is CASSHSLTGVAYEQYF. The CDR3, as DNA: TGTGCCAGTAGTCACTCTCTGACAGGGGTGGCCTACGAGCAGTACTTC.